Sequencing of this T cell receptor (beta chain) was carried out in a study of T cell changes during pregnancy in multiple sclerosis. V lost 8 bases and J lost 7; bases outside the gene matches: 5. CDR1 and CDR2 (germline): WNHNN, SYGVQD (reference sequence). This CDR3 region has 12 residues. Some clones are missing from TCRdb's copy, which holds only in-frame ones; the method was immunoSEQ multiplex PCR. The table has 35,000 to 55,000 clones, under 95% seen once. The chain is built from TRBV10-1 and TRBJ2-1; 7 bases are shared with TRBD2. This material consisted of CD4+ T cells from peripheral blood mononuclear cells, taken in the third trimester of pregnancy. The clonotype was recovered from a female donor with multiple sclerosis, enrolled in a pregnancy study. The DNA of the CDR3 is TGCGCCAGCCCGGGGAGGGAGAATGAGCAGTTCTTC. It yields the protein CASPGRENEQFF.